This T cell receptor beta chain was observed in a study of blood T cell repertoires in COVID-19. As for the study in general: There were acute and convalescent COVID-19 samples, and they came from the United States, Italy and Spain. Sample material is recorded as cDNA or gDNA derived from T cells, B-cell-depleted T cells, or PBMCs.

Germline-derived CDR1 and CDR2 are SGHDT and YYEEEE. This CDR3 has 15 amino acids. V dropped 3 bases and J dropped 4 bases, with 14 bases sitting between them. In the authors' workflow: Amplifying reference gene primers gave estimates of nucleated cell counts. Clones were sequenced by immunoSEQ multiplex PCR, and TCRdb holds only the in-frame ones, with some missing. V, J and clone size were drawn from that table, and D and trimming were deduced from the DNA. The table records about 250,000 clones, around 88% of them present only once. The TCR was taken from a man older than 75 with acute or convalescent COVID-19. The chain is built from TRBV5-6 and TRBJ2-1, with a tentative D call TRBD2 (5 bases). The sequenced sample consisted of peripheral blood. The CDR3 loop is CASSSAHREYNEQFF. CDR3 bases: TGTGCCAGCAGCTCGGCACACCGGGAATACAATGAGCAGTTCTTC.